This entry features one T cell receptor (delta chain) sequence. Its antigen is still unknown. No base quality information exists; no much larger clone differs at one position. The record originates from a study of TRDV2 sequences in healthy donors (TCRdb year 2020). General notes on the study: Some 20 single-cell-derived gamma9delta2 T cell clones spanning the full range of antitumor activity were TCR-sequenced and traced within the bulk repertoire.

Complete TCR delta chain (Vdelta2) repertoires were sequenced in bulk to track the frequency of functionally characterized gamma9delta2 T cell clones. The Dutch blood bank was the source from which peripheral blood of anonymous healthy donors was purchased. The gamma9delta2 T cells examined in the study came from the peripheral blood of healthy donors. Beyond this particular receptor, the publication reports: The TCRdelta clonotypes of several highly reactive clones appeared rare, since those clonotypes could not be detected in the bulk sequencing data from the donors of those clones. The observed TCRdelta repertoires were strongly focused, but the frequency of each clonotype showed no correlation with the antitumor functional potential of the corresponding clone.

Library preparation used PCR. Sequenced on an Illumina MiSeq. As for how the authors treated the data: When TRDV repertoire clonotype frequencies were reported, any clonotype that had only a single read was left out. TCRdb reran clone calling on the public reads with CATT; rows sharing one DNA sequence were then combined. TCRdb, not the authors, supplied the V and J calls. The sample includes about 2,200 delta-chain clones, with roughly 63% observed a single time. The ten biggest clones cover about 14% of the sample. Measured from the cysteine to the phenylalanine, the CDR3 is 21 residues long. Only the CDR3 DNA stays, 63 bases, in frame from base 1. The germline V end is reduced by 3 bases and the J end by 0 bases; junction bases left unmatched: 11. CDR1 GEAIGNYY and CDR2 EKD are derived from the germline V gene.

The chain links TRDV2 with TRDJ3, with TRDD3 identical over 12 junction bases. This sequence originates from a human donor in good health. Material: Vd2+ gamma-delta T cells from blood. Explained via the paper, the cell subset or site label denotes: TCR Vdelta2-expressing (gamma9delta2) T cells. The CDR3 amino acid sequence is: CACDGVLGDTISSWDTRQMFF. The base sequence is TGTGCCTGTGACGGTGTACTGGGGGATACCATTAGCTCCTGGGACACCCGACAGATGTTTTTC.